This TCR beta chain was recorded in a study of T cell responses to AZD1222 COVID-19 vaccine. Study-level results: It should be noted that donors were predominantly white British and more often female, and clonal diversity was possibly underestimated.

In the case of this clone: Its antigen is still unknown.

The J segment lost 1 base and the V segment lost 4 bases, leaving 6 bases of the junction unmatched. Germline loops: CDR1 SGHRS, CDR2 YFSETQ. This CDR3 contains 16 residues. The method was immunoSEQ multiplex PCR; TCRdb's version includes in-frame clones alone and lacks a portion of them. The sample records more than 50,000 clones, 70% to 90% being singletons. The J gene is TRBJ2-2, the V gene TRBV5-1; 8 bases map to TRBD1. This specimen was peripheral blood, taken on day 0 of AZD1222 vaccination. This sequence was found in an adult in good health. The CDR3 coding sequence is TGCGCCAGCAGCGGACAGGGTTTGGTGAACACCGGGGAGCTGTTTTTT. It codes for CASSGQGLVNTGELFF.